Listed here are 27 T cell receptor beta chains from one sample, sequenced in a study of T-cell memory formation after mild COVID-19. TCRdb itself ran the 5' RACE reads through MiXCR, one entry per CDR3 protein. Seen here are hundreds of thousands of distinct CDR3 sequences, more than 15% observed once, and the top ten hold roughly 21%. The sample taken for sequencing was PBMCs or a T cell subset sorted from them (not recorded which). Receptors originate from a man in his late teens or twenties who had mild COVID-19 (a few samples of this study predate the infection). Cell type and time point are not known.

This clonotype was counted only a few times. The chain carries TRBV4-1 and TRBJ1-5; D uncertain. V lost 6 bases and J lost 5, with 11 bases in between. Looked up from germline, CDR1 is MGHRA and CDR2 is YSYEKL. The CDR3 has 13 residues. CDR3 amino acids: CASSNGVDQPQHF. CDR3 bases: TGCGCCAGCAGTAACGGAGTCGATCAGCCCCAGCATTTT.

The chain has TRBV7-2 and TRBJ1-1; D possibly corresponds to TRBD1 (5 bases). The V gene's germline CDR1 is SGHTA and CDR2 FQGNSA. With 3 bases removed from V and 5 bases from J, the gap between germline ends came to 10 bases. This CDR3 comprises 13 residues. Here the CDR3 DNA reads TGTGCCAGCAGCTTCAGGGTTCGGACTGAAGCTTTCTTT. Translating gives CASSFRVRTEAFF.

This clonotype has a handful of counts. This chain connects TRBV18 to TRBJ2-1; D may correspond to TRBD1 or TRBD2 (5 bases each). Trimming removed 10 bases at V and 8 bases at J, with 21 bases between. Germline-derived CDR1 and CDR2 are KGHSH and LQKENI. The CDR3 totals 14 residues. CDR3 sequence (DNA): TGTGCCACCCTAGCCGGGACGGCGCGGGATGAGCAGTTCTTC. It is translated as CATLAGTARDEQFF.

The chain has TRBV11-3 and TRBJ1-1; the D is unclear. CDR1 SGHNT and CDR2 YENEEA come from the germline V gene. The CDR3 is 14 residues long. The V and J ends lost 5 bases and 4 bases respectively, with 14 bases between them. CDR3: CASSPPLRGTEAFF. The CDR3 bases are TGTGCCAGCAGCCCCCCACTTAGAGGCACTGAAGCTTTCTTT.

The table lists this clonotype with a few counts. This rearrangement joins TRBV7-9 to TRBJ2-3; TRBD1 matches at 8 bases. Trimming removed 5 bases from V and 4 bases from J; junction bases left unmatched: 8. CDR1 is SEHNR and CDR2 is FQNEAQ in the germline V gene (reference sequence). This CDR3 spans 15 amino acids. The CDR3 spells CASSGRTGLADTQYF. The DNA for the CDR3 is TGTGCCAGCAGCGGAAGGACAGGGTTGGCAGATACGCAGTATTTT.

There are a few counts of this clonotype. The V and J genes are TRBV12-3 or TRBV12-4 and TRBJ2-1; 11 bases align to TRBD2. The V and J ends lost 3 bases and 3 bases, in that order; junction bases with no gene match: 1. This CDR3 has 15 amino acids. DNA of the CDR3: TGTGCCAGCAGTTTTAGCGGGGGGGGCTACAATGAGCAGTTCTTC. It encodes CASSFSGGGYNEQFF.

This clonotype has just a few counts. CDR3 bases: TGTGCCAGCAGCTTATGGGCGGGGGGGCTTTCAGATACGCAGTATTTT. This translates into CASSLWAGGLSDTQYF. The chain employs TRBV7-3 and TRBJ2-3, with TRBD2 matching 9 bases. The CDR3 is 16 amino acids. The V segment lost 2 bases and the J segment 4 bases; nucleotides outside the gene matches: 7. Germline lookup yields CDR1 SGHTA and CDR2 FQGTGA. Full variable domain (rest looked up from reference TRBV7-3 and TRBJ2-3): GAGVSQTPSNKVTEKGKYVELRCDPISGHTALYWYRQSLGQGPEFLIYFQGTGAADDSGLPNDRFFAVRPEGSVSTLKIQRTERGDSAVYLCASSLWAGGLSDTQYFGPGTRLTVL.

This clonotype was seen only a few times. A junction boundary mismatches the germline segment, possibly from a read error. This chain joins TRBV4-1 and TRBJ2-1; D is possibly TRBD1 (5 bases). The CDR3 is 13 residues long. From germline, CDR1 is MGHRA and CDR2 YSYEKL. The CDR3 protein is CASSQGAPNEQFF. Written as DNA, the CDR3 is TGCGCCAGCAGTCAAGGGGCTCCCAATGAGCAGTTCTTC.

The V gene is TRBV18, the J gene TRBJ2-1; 13 nucleotides align to TRBD2. The J segment lost 11 bases and the V segment lost 1 base, leaving 8 bases of the junction unmatched. The CDR3 sequence is 16 residues long. Germline CDR1 KGHSH, CDR2 LQKENI. The CDR3 region has the DNA TGTGCCAGCTCACCACTTGGGACTAGCGGGGAGCCTAAGCAGTTCTTC. The encoded protein is CASSPLGTSGEPKQFF. Combining the CDR3 with reference TRBV18 and TRBJ2-1 gives the whole variable domain NAGVMQNPRHLVRRRGQEARLRCSPMKGHSHVYWYRQLPEEGLKFMVYLQKENIIDESGMPKERFSAEFPKEGPSILRIQQVVRGDSAAYFCASSPLGTSGEPKQFFGPGTRLTVL.

This clonotype occurred a few times. The V gene is TRBV20-1, the J gene TRBJ1-1; 7 positions agree with TRBD1. The CDR3 loop spans 12 amino acids. Germline values: CDR1 DFQATT, CDR2 SNEGSKA (reference sequence). The CDR3 sequence: CRTDRATTEAFF. The CDR3 nucleotides read TGCAGGACAGACAGGGCGACCACTGAAGCTTTCTTT.

The chain has TRBV12-3 or TRBV12-4 and TRBJ2-6; a weak D match, TRBD1 (5 bases). The length of the CDR3 is 13 residues. The ends were cut back, 9 bases at V and 1 base at J, with 7 bases in the middle. CDR3 DNA sequence: TGTGCCAGAGGGGAATCTGGGGCCAACGTCCTGACTTTC. Residues: CARGESGANVLTF.

The chain joins TRBV7-3 to TRBJ2-7, with 8 bases lining up with TRBD2. The V gene end was trimmed by 4 bases and the J gene end by 7 bases; junction bases not matched to a gene: 6. In germline, CDR1 is SGHTA, CDR2 FQGTGA. This CDR3 contains 13 residues. DNA for the CDR3: TGTGCCAGCAGCTCCACTAGCGGACTAGAGCAGTACTTC. Translated, it gives CASSSTSGLEQYF.

This clonotype was detected only a few times. The chain recombines TRBV14 with TRBJ2-5, with a weak D call TRBD2 (5 bases). The CDR3 contains 15 residues. Germline CDR1 is SGHDN and CDR2 is FVKESK. Trimming removed 0 bases from V and 5 bases from J, with 13 bases in between. This chain's CDR3 is CASSQEEEGSETQYF. DNA of the CDR3: TGTGCCAGCAGCCAAGAGGAGGAAGGGTCGGAGACCCAGTACTTC.

The V call is TRBV7-9, the J call TRBJ1-4, with no clear D. Per the germline V gene, CDR1 is SEHNR and CDR2 is FQNEAQ (reference sequence). This CDR3 is 14 amino acids long. The V gene lost 0 bases and the J gene lost 8 bases, with 10 bases spanning the gap. The CDR3 DNA is TGTGCCAGCAGCTTAGCAGGGATGGAGGAAAAACTGTTTTTT. Protein product: CASSLAGMEEKLFF.

Many counts were recorded for this clonotype. At one boundary the junction diverges from the germline segment, which might be a read error. V gene TRBV29-1 combines with J gene TRBJ2-1; D is possibly TRBD1 (5 bases). Germline assignment: CDR1 SQVTM and CDR2 ANQGSEA. The CDR3 has 13 amino acids. The CDR3 here is CSAEVQGYNEQFF. Here the CDR3 DNA reads TGCAGCGCTGAAGTTCAGGGTTACAATGAGCAGTTCTTC.

CDR3 bases: TGTGCCAGCAGTTCAAGGGGAGACGGGGAGCTGTTTTTT. Protein sequence: CASSSRGDGELFF. This sequence joins TRBV12-3 or TRBV12-4 and TRBJ2-2; D may match TRBD1 or TRBD2 (5 bases each). V was pared by 4 bases and J by 7 bases, with 10 bases between. The CDR3 consists of 13 residues.

This clonotype was counted only a few times. This chain joins TRBV29-1 and TRBJ1-2; no firm D call. The germline gives CDR1 SQVTM, CDR2 ANQGSEA. The CDR3 contains 12 residues. V lost 7 bases, J lost 6 bases, and 15 bases lay in between. CDR3 coding DNA: TGCAGCGCTGAGCGGGGTTTCAATGGCTACACCTTC. Protein: CSAERGFNGYTF. The whole variable domain, filled in from reference TRBV29-1 and TRBJ1-2, reads SAVISQKPSRDICQRGTSLTIQCQVDSQVTMMFWYRQQPGQSLTLIATANQGSEATYESGFVIDKFPISRPNLTFSTLTVSNMSPEDSSIYLCSAERGFNGYTFGSGTRLTVV.

J is TRBJ2-1 and V is TRBV18, with 10 bases matching TRBD2. Germline V CDR1 and CDR2: KGHSH, LQKENI. The CDR3 loop spans 15 amino acids. Trimming cost V 3 bases and J 7 bases; bases outside gene matches: 6. CDR3 sequence: CASSPTSGLGNEQFF. The DNA for the CDR3 is TGTGCCAGCTCACCGACTAGCGGGCTGGGGAATGAGCAGTTCTTC.

This clonotype has at least ten counts. This chain joins TRBV5-1 and TRBJ2-1; D is ambiguous. Germline assignment: CDR1 SGHRS and CDR2 YFSETQ. V lost 4 bases to trimming and J lost 6 bases, with 11 bases between them. CDR3 length: 13 amino acids. The CDR3 here is CASSLGLANEQFF. The CDR3 coding sequence is TGCGCCAGCAGCCTAGGCCTCGCCAATGAGCAGTTCTTC.

A single count supports this clonotype. This clone may be a read error of a much larger clone one base away. The rearrangement joins TRBV7-2 to TRBJ2-1; the match to TRBD2 covers 7 bases. CDR1 and CDR2 from the germline V gene are SGHTA and FQGNSA. This CDR3 region has 18 residues. V gave up 4 bases and J gave up 1 base; unmatched junction bases: 13. CDR3 region: CASSSPGLTGESYNEQFF. CDR3 sequence (DNA): TGTGCCAGCAGCTCCCCGGGACTAACGGGGGAATCCTACAATGAGCAGTTCTTC.

The J gene is TRBJ2-5, the V gene TRBV7-9; D call uncertain. This CDR3 spans 14 amino acids. Trimming took 2 bases from V and 7 from J, leaving 14 bases between them. Germline CDR1 is SEHNR and CDR2 is FQNEAQ (reference sequence). CDR3 protein: CASSLSDQDGTQYF. The CDR3 region has the DNA TGTGCCAGCAGCTTATCCGACCAAGACGGGACCCAGTACTTC.

The rearrangement links TRBV7-9 to TRBJ2-1; D may be TRBD1 or TRBD2 (6 bases each). CDR1 and CDR2 from the germline V gene are SEHNR and FQNEAQ (reference sequence). Trimming removed 3 bases at V and 10 bases at J, with 10 bases between. This CDR3 comprises 12 residues. CDR3 in amino acids: CASSLGGLEQFF. Written as DNA, the CDR3 is TGTGCCAGCAGCTTGGGGGGCCTGGAGCAGTTCTTC.

This clonotype was seen a few times. The chain carries TRBV6-4 and TRBJ2-1, with TRBD1 matching 7 bases. From germline, CDR1 is MRHNA and CDR2 SNTAGT. V lost 6 bases, J lost 8 bases, and 4 bases stayed unmatched. This CDR3 spans 12 amino acids. The CDR3 DNA is TGTGCCAGCAGCAACAGGGGAGATGAGCAGTTCTTC. Translation: CASSNRGDEQFF.

This clonotype was seen more than once but under ten times. The CDR3 here is CASRPTSGAYEQYF. The CDR3 nucleotides are TGCGCCAGCAGGCCGACTAGCGGAGCCTACGAGCAGTACTTC. J is TRBJ2-7 and V is TRBV5-1; 9 bases match TRBD2. Germline CDR1 reads SGHRS; CDR2 reads YFSETQ. The CDR3 consists of 14 residues. Trimming at V came to 5 bases and at J to 2 bases, leaving 5 bases not matched to a gene.

This clonotype showed up just a few times. The rearrangement uses TRBV20-1 and TRBJ2-5, with D maybe TRBD2 (5 bases). V was cut by 7 bases and J by 5 bases, with 14 bases left in between. The length of the CDR3 is 12 residues. The germline V gene has CDR1 DFQATT and CDR2 SNEGSKA (reference sequence). CDR3 DNA sequence: TGCAGTGGATTAGAGCGGTCGGAGACCCAGTACTTC. Protein: CSGLERSETQYF.

This clonotype was seen ten or more times. V usage is TRBV7-3 and J usage is TRBJ2-2; D is possibly TRBD1 or TRBD2 (5 bases each). This CDR3 comprises 15 residues. V was clipped by 5 bases and J by 5 bases, with 15 bases between them. CDR1 SGHTA and CDR2 FQGTGA come from the germline V gene. The CDR3 region is CASSPRLGETGELFF. CDR3 DNA sequence: TGTGCCAGCAGCCCTCGGTTAGGGGAGACCGGGGAGCTGTTTTTT.

The chain carries TRBV7-2 and TRBJ1-5; D might be TRBD1 (6 bases). V lost 5 bases and J lost 3, with 17 bases in between. This CDR3 spans 16 amino acids. The germline V gene encodes CDR1 SGHTA and CDR2 FQGNSA. Here the CDR3 reads CASSALPGGANQPQHF. The CDR3 nucleotides read TGTGCCAGCAGCGCCCTTCCTGGGGGGGCCAATCAGCCCCAGCATTTT.